Below, 21 T cell receptor beta chains from the same sample are listed, as sequenced in a study of blood T cells in healthy people across ages. A second PCR of about 6 to 12 cycles used a sample-barcoded 5' primer and a J-beta primer mix. TCRdb itself ran the 5' RACE reads through MiXCR, one entry per CDR3 protein. This sample has about 1,400,000 distinct CDR3 sequences, with 42% found just once. The sequenced sample was blood. The receptors derive from a woman aged 18-35 years in good health.

The gene calls are TRBV20-1 and TRBJ2-3, with D possibly TRBD2 on 6 matching bases. The CDR3 has 14 amino acids. V was trimmed by 3 bases and J by 3 bases, leaving 13 bases between them. The germline gives CDR1 DFQATT, CDR2 SNEGSKA (reference sequence). In nucleotides, the CDR3 is TGCAGTGCTAGTCTCGCGGGAATTACAGATACGCAGTATTTT. Translating gives CSASLAGITDTQYF.

The chain employs TRBV12-3 or TRBV12-4 and TRBJ1-6, with D possibly TRBD1 on 6 matching bases. This CDR3 is 17 amino acids long. V gave up 5 bases and J gave up 9 bases, with 23 bases separating them. The CDR3 nucleotides read TGTGCCAGCAGTAGCCCGCAACAGGGTCGGGGACGTTCACCCCTCCACTTT. It translates to CASSSPQQGRGRSPLHF.

In its sample, this clonotype was seen a few times. The rearrangement joins TRBV6-1 to TRBJ2-1; maybe TRBD2 (5 bases). V lost 1 base, J lost 5 bases, and 15 bases lay in between. Germline-derived CDR1 and CDR2 are MNHNS and SASEGT. This CDR3 has 16 amino acids. CDR3 DNA sequence: TGTGCCAGCAGTGAAGGGCCACTAGTTACGGACAATGAGCAGTTCTTC. Its translation: CASSEGPLVTDNEQFF.

The chain is built from TRBV12-3 or TRBV12-4 and TRBJ1-2; no clear D. The CDR3 sequence is 15 residues long. The ends were cut back, 5 bases at V and 0 bases at J, with 13 bases in the middle. As DNA, the CDR3 is TGTGCCAGCAGTCGCCGGACTACAGCTAACTATGGCTACACCTTC. Protein product: CASSRRTTANYGYTF.

This chain links TRBV20-1 with TRBJ1-5; a weak D match, TRBD1 (6 bases). CDR3 length equals 14 residues. The V end lost 5 bases, the J end lost 2 bases, and 13 bases lay between the germline ends. Germline-derived CDR1 and CDR2 are DFQATT and SNEGSKA (reference sequence). CDR3 bases: TGCAGTGCTGGTGGGGGCGCCGGCAATCAGCCCCAGCATTTT. Translated, it gives CSAGGGAGNQPQHF.

The chain uses TRBV6-5 and TRBJ1-2; D perhaps matches TRBD1 (5 bases). Germline V gene sequence: CDR1 MNHEY, CDR2 SVGAGI. The CDR3 has 15 residues. With 5 bases removed from V and 2 bases from J, the gap between germline ends came to 15 bases. The CDR3 region has the DNA TGTGCCAGCAGTCACGGCTCGGGGGGGAACTATGGCTACACCTTC. Translation: CASSHGSGGNYGYTF.

This chain uses TRBV28 with TRBJ2-7; D may be TRBD1 (5 bases). V was pared by 1 base and J by 0 bases, with 10 bases between. Per germline, CDR1 MDHEN and CDR2 SYDVKM. CDR3 length equals 15 residues. The CDR3 bases are TGTGCCAGCAGTTTATTGGACAACTACTCCTACGAGCAGTACTTC. Its protein product is CASSLLDNYSYEQYF.

The chain employs TRBV29-1 and TRBJ2-7; 7 nucleotides agree with TRBD2. In germline, CDR1 is SQVTM, CDR2 ANQGSEA. This CDR3 has 14 residues. The J segment lost 7 bases and the V segment lost 0 bases, leaving 9 bases of the junction unmatched. For the CDR3, the DNA is TGCAGCGTTGAAGATGAAGGGGACTACAATGAGCAGTACTTC. Its protein product is CSVEDEGDYNEQYF.

CDR3 in amino acids: CASSVAPAENNSPLHF. The CDR3 bases are TGTGCCAGCAGCGTAGCCCCGGCAGAAAATAATTCACCCCTCCACTTT. The rearrangement joins TRBV9 to TRBJ1-6; no clear D gene. CDR3 length: 16 residues. V was cut by 0 bases and J by 5 bases, with 12 bases left in between. Looked up from germline, CDR1 is SGDLS and CDR2 is YYNGEE.

V gene TRBV4-1 combines with J gene TRBJ1-6; 8 bases are shared with TRBD1. CDR3 length: 15 residues. Germline loops: CDR1 MGHRA, CDR2 YSYEKL. V gave up 1 base and J gave up 7 bases; unmatched junction bases: 3. This CDR3 reads CASSQADRDNSPLHF. The CDR3 nucleotides are TGCGCCAGCAGCCAAGCGGACAGGGACAATTCACCCCTCCACTTT.

This clonotype was seen a few times. The chain joins TRBV27 to TRBJ1-6; D call uncertain. Germline CDR1 reads MNHEY; CDR2 reads SMNVEV (reference sequence). The V gene lost 4 bases and the J gene lost 0 bases, with 10 bases spanning the gap. This CDR3 contains 16 residues. This CDR3 reads CASSSLGSSYNSPLHF. CDR3 DNA sequence: TGTGCCAGCAGTTCCCTCGGGAGCTCCTATAATTCACCCCTCCACTTT.

The V and J genes are TRBV29-1 and TRBJ2-1, with D possibly TRBD2 on 6 matching bases. The V gene lost 6 bases and the J gene lost 4 bases, with 13 bases spanning the gap. This CDR3 spans 13 amino acids. Per the germline V gene, CDR1 is SQVTM and CDR2 is ANQGSEA. This CDR3 reads CSVPGTRYNEQFF. The CDR3 DNA reads as TGCAGCGTGCCTGGGACTCGATACAATGAGCAGTTCTTC.

This clonotype was found a few times. The CDR3 reads CASGTGGGGGTDTQYF. As DNA, the CDR3 is TGTGCCAGCGGGACTGGCGGGGGCGGGGGCACAGATACGCAGTATTTT. J is TRBJ2-3 and V is TRBV12-3 or TRBV12-4; tentatively, D is TRBD2 (7 bases). The CDR3 runs 16 residues. Trimming took off 8 bases at V and 1 base at J, with 19 bases between the two ends.

The rearrangement uses TRBV9 and TRBJ1-6; no reliable D call. The CDR3 runs 15 residues. CDR1 is SGDLS, CDR2 YYNGEE, per germline. V was cut by 5 bases and J by 8 bases, with 17 bases left in between. CDR3 amino acids: CASSPMVRTDSPLHF. As DNA, the CDR3 is TGTGCCAGCAGTCCGATGGTCCGAACGGATTCACCCCTCCACTTT.

The chain links TRBV12-3 or TRBV12-4 to TRBJ2-1; D is unresolved. V lost 1 base and J lost 4, with 11 bases in between. This CDR3 contains 15 residues. The CDR3 loop is CASSLEARAYNEQFF. The CDR3 nucleotides are TGTGCCAGCAGTTTAGAGGCAAGAGCATACAATGAGCAGTTCTTC.

This chain uses TRBV25-1 with TRBJ2-5, with D perhaps TRBD1 or TRBD2 (5 bases each). The germline V gene has CDR1 MGHDK and CDR2 SYGVNS. Trimming removed 1 base at V and 5 bases at J, with 11 bases between. This CDR3 is 14 amino acids long. CDR3 bases: TGTGCCAGCAGTGAATTGGGCGAGGGGGAGACCCAGTACTTC. It codes for CASSELGEGETQYF.

This chain uses TRBV7-2 with TRBJ2-1, with 7 bases lining up with TRBD1. CDR3 size: 16 residues. Per germline, CDR1 SGHTA and CDR2 FQGNSA. Unmatched junction bases numbered 15, after V lost 5 bases and J lost 8 bases. The CDR3 DNA reads TGTGCCAGCAGCGCCTCCGACAGGGCCGGTCTTCATGAGCAGTTCTTC. Translation gives CASSASDRAGLHEQFF.

This chain links TRBV6-5 with TRBJ1-2; 10 nucleotides match TRBD1. After removal of 5 bases from V and 6 bases from J, the junction contained 9 bases not matched to a gene. Germline CDR1 MNHEY, CDR2 SVGAGI. This CDR3 is built from 15 residues. Written as DNA, the CDR3 is TGTGCCAGCAGTCACTTCCGGACAGGGGGAAATGGCTACACCTTC. This translates into CASSHFRTGGNGYTF.

The chain couples TRBV20-1 to TRBJ2-3, with D maybe TRBD1 (5 bases). The V end lost 0 bases, the J end lost 4 bases, and 11 bases lay between the germline ends. The CDR3 totals 14 residues. CDR1 is DFQATT, CDR2 SNEGSKA, per germline (reference sequence). In DNA, the CDR3 is TGCAGTGCTAGAGATCGGCTAGGGGCAGATACGCAGTATTTT. Its translation: CSARDRLGADTQYF.

This chain connects TRBV12-3 or TRBV12-4 to TRBJ2-3, with 12 positions matching TRBD2. After removal of 7 bases from V and 4 bases from J, the junction contained 9 bases not matched to a gene. The CDR3 totals 16 residues. The CDR3 loop reads CASTLLAGGGADTQYF. CDR3 coding DNA: TGTGCCAGCACCCTACTAGCGGGAGGTGGGGCAGATACGCAGTATTTT.

The sample holds a few counts of this clonotype. V and J are TRBV12-3 or TRBV12-4 and TRBJ1-2; no reliable D call. The CDR3 is 13 amino acids. V gave up 3 bases and J gave up 3 bases, with 8 bases separating them. The CDR3 protein is CASSLLQYYGYTF. CDR3 nucleotide sequence: TGTGCCAGCAGTTTGTTGCAGTACTATGGCTACACCTTC.